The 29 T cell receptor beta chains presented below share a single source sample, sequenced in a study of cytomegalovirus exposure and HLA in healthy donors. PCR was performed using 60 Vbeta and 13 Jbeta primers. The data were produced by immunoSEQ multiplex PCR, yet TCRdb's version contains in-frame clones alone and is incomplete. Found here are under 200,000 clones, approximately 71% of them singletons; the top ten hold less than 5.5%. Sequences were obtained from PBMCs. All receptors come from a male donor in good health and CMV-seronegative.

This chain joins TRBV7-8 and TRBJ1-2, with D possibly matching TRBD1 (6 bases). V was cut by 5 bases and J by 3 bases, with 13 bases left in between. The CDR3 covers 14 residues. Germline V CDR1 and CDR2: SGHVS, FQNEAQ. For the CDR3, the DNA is TGTGCCAGCAGCCGGACCAGGGGAGACTATGGCTACACCTTC. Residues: CASSRTRGDYGYTF.

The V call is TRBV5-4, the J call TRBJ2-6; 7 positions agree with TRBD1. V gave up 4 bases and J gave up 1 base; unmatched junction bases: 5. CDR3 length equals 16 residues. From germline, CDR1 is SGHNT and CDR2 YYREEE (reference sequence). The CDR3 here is CASSPNRGSGANVLTF. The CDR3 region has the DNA TGTGCCAGCAGCCCGAACAGGGGATCTGGGGCCAACGTCCTGACTTTC.

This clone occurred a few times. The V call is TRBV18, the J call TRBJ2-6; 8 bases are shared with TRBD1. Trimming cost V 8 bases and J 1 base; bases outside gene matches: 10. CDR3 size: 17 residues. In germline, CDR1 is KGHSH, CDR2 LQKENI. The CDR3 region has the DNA TGTGCCAGCCCGTCTGGACAGGGAATGTCTGGGGCCAACGTCCTGACTTTC. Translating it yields CASPSGQGMSGANVLTF.

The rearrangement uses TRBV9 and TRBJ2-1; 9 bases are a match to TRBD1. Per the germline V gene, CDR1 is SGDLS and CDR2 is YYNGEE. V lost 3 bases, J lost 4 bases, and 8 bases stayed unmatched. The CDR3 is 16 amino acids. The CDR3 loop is CASSAPDRGGYNEQFF. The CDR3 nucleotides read TGTGCCAGCAGCGCCCCGGACAGGGGAGGATACAATGAGCAGTTCTTC. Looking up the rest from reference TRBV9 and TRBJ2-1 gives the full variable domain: DSGVTQTPKHLITATGQRVTLRCSPRSGDLSVYWYQQSLDQGLQFLIQYYNGEERAKGNILERFSAQQFPDLHSELNLSSLELGDSALYFCASSAPDRGGYNEQFFGPGTRLTVL.

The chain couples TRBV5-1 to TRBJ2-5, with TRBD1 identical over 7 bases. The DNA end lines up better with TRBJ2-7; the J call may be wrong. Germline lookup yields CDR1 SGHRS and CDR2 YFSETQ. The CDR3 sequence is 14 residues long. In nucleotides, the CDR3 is TGCGCCAGCAGAAGAGACAGGGACTCCTACGAGCAGTACTTC. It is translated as CASRRDRDSYEQYF.

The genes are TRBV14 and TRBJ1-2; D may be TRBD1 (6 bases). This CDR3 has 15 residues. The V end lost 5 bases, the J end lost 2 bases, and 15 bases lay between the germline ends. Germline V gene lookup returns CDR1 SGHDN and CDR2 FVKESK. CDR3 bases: TGTGCCAGCAGCTCTTGGGGGGGCGACAACTATGGCTACACCTTC. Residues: CASSSWGGDNYGYTF.

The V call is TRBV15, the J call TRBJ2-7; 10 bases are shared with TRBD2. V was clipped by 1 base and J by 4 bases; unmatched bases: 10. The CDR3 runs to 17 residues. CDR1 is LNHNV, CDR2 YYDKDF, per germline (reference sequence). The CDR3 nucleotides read TGTGCCACCAGCAGAGTGTCCCCTAGCGGGAGTACGTACGAGCAGTACTTC. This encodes CATSRVSPSGSTYEQYF.

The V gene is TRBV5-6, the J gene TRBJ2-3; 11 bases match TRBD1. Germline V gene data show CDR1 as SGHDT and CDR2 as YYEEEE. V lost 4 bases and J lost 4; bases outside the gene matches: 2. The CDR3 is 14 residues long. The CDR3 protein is CASSQGQGADTQYF. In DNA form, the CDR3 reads TGTGCCAGCAGCCAGGGACAGGGGGCAGATACGCAGTATTTT.

The CDR3 region has the DNA TGTGCCAGCAGCTTAGCTCCTAGCGGCACCTACGAGCAGTACTTC. Translating it yields CASSLAPSGTYEQYF. The rearrangement uses TRBV7-2 and TRBJ2-7, with 7 bases lining up with TRBD2. Per the germline V gene, CDR1 is SGHTA and CDR2 is FQGNSA. CDR3 length: 15 amino acids. V shed 0 bases and J 2 bases; nucleotides not matched to a gene: 4.

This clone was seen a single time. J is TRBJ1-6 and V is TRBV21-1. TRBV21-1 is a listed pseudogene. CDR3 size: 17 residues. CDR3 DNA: TGTGCCAGCAGCCAACGAGTAGGAGGGTTTGATAATTCACCCCTCCACTTT. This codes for CASSQRVGGFDNSPLHF.

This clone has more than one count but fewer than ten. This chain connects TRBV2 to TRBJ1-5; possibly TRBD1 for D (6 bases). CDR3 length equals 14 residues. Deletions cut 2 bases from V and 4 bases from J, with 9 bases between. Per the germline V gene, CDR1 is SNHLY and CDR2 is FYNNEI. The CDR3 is CASSERDKNQPQHF. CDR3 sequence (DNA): TGTGCCAGCAGTGAACGGGACAAAAATCAGCCCCAGCATTTT.

CDR3 sequence: CANGGLKEKLFF. DNA for the CDR3: TGTGCCAACGGGGGGCTTAAGGAAAAACTGTTTTTT. The chain carries TRBV11-2 and TRBJ1-4, with D possibly TRBD1 on 6 matching bases. The germline V and J ends were trimmed by 10 bases and 8 bases, with 14 bases remaining between them. Germline-derived CDR1 and CDR2 are SGHAT and FQNNGV. This CDR3 contains 12 residues.

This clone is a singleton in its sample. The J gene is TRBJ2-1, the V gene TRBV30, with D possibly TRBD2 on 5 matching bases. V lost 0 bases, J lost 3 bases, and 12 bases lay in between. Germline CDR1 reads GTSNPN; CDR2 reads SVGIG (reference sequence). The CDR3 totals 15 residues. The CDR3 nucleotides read TGTGCCTGGAGTGTACGAGCGGTAGACTACAATGAGCAGTTCTTC. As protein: CAWSVRAVDYNEQFF.

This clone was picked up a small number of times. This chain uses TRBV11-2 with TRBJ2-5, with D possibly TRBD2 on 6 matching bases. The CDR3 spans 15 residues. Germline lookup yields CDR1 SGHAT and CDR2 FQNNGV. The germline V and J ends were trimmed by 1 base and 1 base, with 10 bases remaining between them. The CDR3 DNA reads TGTGCCAGCAGCTTAGGGGGAGGAATCCAAGAGACCCAGTACTTC. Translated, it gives CASSLGGGIQETQYF.

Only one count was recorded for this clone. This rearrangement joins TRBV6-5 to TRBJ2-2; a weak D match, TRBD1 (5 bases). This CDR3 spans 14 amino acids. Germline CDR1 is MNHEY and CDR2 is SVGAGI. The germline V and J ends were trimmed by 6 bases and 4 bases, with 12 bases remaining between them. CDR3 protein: CASRSDTFTGELFF. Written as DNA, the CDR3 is TGTGCCAGCAGGTCGGACACATTCACCGGGGAGCTGTTTTTT.

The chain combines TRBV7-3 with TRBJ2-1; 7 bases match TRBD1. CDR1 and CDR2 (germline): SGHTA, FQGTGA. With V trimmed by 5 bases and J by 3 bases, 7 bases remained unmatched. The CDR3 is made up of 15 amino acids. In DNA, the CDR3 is TGTGCCAGCAGCCCCGACAGGGAAATCTACAATGAGCAGTTCTTC. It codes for CASSPDREIYNEQFF. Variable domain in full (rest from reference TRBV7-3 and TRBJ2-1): GAGVSQTPSNKVTEKGKYVELRCDPISGHTALYWYRQSLGQGPEFLIYFQGTGAADDSGLPNDRFFAVRPEGSVSTLKIQRTERGDSAVYLCASSPDREIYNEQFFGPGTRLTVL.

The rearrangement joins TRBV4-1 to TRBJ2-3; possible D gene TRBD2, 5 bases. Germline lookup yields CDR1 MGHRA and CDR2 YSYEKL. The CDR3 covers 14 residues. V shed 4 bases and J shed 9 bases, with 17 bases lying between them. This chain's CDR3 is CASSPQYREGTQYF. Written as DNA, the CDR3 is TGCGCCAGCAGCCCCCAATACCGGGAAGGGACGCAGTATTTT.

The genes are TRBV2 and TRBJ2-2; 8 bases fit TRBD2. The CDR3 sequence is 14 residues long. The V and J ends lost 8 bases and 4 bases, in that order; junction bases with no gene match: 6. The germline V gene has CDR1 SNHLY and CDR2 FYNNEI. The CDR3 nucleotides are TGTGCCAGCGGGGCTAGCGGGCGCACCGGGGAGCTGTTTTTT. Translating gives CASGASGRTGELFF.

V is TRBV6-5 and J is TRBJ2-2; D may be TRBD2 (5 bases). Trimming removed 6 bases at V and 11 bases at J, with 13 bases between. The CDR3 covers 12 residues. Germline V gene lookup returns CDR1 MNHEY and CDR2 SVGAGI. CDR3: CASRSEVRELFF. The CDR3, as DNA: TGTGCCAGCAGATCGGAGGTCCGCGAGCTGTTTTTT.

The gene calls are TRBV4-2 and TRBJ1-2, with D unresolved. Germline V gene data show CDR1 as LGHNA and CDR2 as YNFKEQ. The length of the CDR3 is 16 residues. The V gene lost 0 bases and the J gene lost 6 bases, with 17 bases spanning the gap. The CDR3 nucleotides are TGTGCCAGCAGCCAAGATCGGAGGGCGGAACTAAATGGCTACACCTTC. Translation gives CASSQDRRAELNGYTF.

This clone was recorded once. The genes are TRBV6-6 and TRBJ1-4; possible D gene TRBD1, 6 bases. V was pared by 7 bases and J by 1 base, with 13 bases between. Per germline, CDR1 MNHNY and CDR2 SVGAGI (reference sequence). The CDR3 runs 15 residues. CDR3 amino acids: CASNGNRVTNEKLFF. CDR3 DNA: TGTGCCAGCAACGGCAACAGGGTAACTAATGAAAAACTGTTTTTT.

In nucleotides, the CDR3 is TGCGCCAGCAGCCAAGATTTCCCGAGCTCCTACAATGAGCAGTTCTTC. It specifies CASSQDFPSSYNEQFF. The chain links TRBV4-1 to TRBJ2-1; D unresolved. CDR1 is MGHRA, CDR2 YSYEKL, per germline. The CDR3 length is 16 residues. V lost 0 bases and J 0 bases, leaving 9 bases between the germline ends.

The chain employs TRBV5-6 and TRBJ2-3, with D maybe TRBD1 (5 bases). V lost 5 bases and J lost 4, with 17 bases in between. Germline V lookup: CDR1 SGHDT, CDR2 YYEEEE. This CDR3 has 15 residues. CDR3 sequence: CASSRGAWGPDTQYF. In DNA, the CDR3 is TGTGCCAGCAGTAGGGGCGCTTGGGGCCCAGATACGCAGTATTTT.

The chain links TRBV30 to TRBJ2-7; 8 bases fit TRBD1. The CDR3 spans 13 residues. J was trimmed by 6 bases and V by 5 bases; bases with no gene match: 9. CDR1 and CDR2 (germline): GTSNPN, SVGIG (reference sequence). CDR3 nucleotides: TGTGCCTGGGAGGGACAGGCTAGCCGCGAGCAGTACTTC. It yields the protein CAWEGQASREQYF.

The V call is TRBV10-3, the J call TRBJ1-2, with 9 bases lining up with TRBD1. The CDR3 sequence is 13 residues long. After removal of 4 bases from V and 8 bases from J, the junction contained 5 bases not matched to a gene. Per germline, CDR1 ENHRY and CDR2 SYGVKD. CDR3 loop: CAISGDRVWGYTF. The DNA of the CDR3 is TGTGCCATCAGTGGGGACAGGGTGTGGGGCTACACCTTC.

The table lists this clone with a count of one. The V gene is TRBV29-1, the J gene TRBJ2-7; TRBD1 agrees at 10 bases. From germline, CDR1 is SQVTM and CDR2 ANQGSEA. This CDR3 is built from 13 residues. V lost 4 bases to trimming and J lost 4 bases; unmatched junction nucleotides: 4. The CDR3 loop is CSVGGDRGYEQYF. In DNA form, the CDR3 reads TGCAGCGTTGGAGGGGACAGGGGTTACGAGCAGTACTTC.

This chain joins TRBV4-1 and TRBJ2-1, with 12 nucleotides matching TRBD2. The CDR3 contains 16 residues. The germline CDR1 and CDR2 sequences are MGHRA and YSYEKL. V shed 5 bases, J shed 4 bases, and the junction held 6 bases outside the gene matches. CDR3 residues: CASSVRGTSGYNEQFF. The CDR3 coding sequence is TGCGCCAGCAGCGTTAGAGGGACTAGCGGGTACAATGAGCAGTTCTTC.

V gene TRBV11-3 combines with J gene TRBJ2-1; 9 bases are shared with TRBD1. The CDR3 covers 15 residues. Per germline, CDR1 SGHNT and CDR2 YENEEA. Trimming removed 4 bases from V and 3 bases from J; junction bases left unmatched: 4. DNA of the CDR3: TGTGCCAGCAGCTCAACAGGGGGCTTCTACAATGAGCAGTTCTTC. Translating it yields CASSSTGGFYNEQFF.

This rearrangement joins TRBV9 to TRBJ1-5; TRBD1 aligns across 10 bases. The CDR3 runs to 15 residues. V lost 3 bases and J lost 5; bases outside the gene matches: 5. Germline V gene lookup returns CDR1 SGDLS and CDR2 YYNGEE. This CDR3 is CASSGQGAVDQPQHF. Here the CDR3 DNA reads TGTGCCAGCAGCGGACAGGGGGCGGTAGATCAGCCCCAGCATTTT.